The rows below give T cell receptor beta chains drawn from one sample of a study of regulatory T cells in long-lasting Graves disease. TCRdb reprocessed the multiplex PCR reads with MiXCR, giving one entry per CDR3 protein. Of approximately 300,000 distinct CDR3 sequences in the sample, 15% to 20% are singletons; the top ten hold 35% to 45%. The sequencing used peripheral blood mononuclear cells (PBMCs), collected at new diagnosis, from a patient treated with antithyroid drugs. Every receptor here comes from a female donor with Graves disease. The CDR3 runs from the conserved cysteine through the conserved F or W. A D gene is named only where the DNA matches it firmly. Size is omitted from some rows. Given values are once, few, many or a class for expanded clones.

>.|TRBV28|TRBJ1-2|.
TGTGCCAGCAGTTTCTCGGCCGCTAACTATGGCTACACCTTC
CASSFSAANYGYTF
>TRBD2|TRBV27|TRBJ2-2|many
TGTGCCGCCAGCAGTTTCCAGCGGGAGAACACCGGGGAGCTGTTTTTT
CAASSFQRENTGELFF
>TRBD2|TRBV7-8|TRBJ2-5|few
TGTGCCAGCGGCATCGGAGCGGGAGGTCATCAAGGGACCCAGTACTTC
CASGIGAGGHQGTQYF
>.|TRBV5-6|TRBJ2-4|.
TGTGCCAGCAGCTCCATTGAAAACATTCAGTACTTC
CASSSIENIQYF
>.|TRBV12-3/TRBV12-4|TRBJ2-7|many
TGTGCCAGCAGTTTGGTGTCAACGTCCTACGAGCAGTACTTC
CASSLVSTSYEQYF
>.|TRBV7-2|TRBJ1-2|many
TGTGCCAGCACCCCGGGGTATCAAGGCTACACCTTC
CASTPGYQGYTF
>TRBD1|TRBV5-1|TRBJ1-4|few
TGCGCCAGCAGCTTGGGAGGGGGCCGGTCTGAAAAACTGTTTTTT
CASSLGGGRSEKLFF
>TRBD1|TRBV19|TRBJ1-5|many
TGTGCCAGTAGCCGGGACAGGGGCGGGTATAGCAATCAGCCCCAGCATTTT
CASSRDRGGYSNQPQHF
>.|TRBV30|TRBJ1-2|many
TGTGCCTGGATTCCGGGGGCTGCCTATGGCTACACCTTC
CAWIPGAAYGYTF
>.|TRBV13|TRBJ1-4|many
TGTGCCAGCAGCTTAACGAGGAGTAATGAAAAACTGTTTTTT
CASSLTRSNEKLFF
>.|TRBV28|TRBJ1-2|many
TGTGCCAGCAAAGGGGTGACTAACTATGGCTACACCTTC
CASKGVTNYGYTF
>.|TRBV11-3|TRBJ1-5|many
TGTGCCAGCAGCTTAGACAGGGTTTGCAATCAGCCCCAGCATTTT
CASSLDRVCNQPQHF
>.|TRBV30|TRBJ2-5|many
TGTGCCTGGAGACAGAACCAAGAGACCCAGTACTTC
CAWRQNQETQYF
>.|TRBV29-1|TRBJ2-2|.
TGCAGCGTCGCTACAGGGACCAACACCGGGGAGCTGTTTTTT
CSVATGTNTGELFF
>.|TRBV20-1|TRBJ2-5|.
TGCAATGGCTCGAGGACAGTACAAGAGACCCAGTACTTC
CNGSRTVQETQYF
>.|TRBV4-1|TRBJ1-5|few
TGCGCCAGCAGCCAAGATGGGGGTTATCAGCCCCAGCATTTT
CASSQDGGYQPQHF